The 17 T cell receptor beta chains reported below all come from one sample, sequenced in a study of T-cell memory formation after mild COVID-19. Each CDR3 protein gets one entry after TCRdb re-called the 5' RACE reads with MiXCR. The sample consists of 450,000 to 650,000 distinct CDR3 sequences, 20% of them appearing once. Source material: PBMCs or a T cell subset sorted from them (not recorded which). The receptors were sampled from an adult woman who had mild COVID-19 (a few samples of this study predate the infection). Cell type and time point are not known.

This clonotype came up a few times. J is TRBJ1-1 and V is TRBV12-3 or TRBV12-4; D remains unclear. V gave up 2 bases and J gave up 0 bases, with 10 bases separating them. The CDR3 contains 15 residues. In nucleotides, the CDR3 is TGTGCCAGCAGTTTATCGGGGAACATGAACACTGAAGCTTTCTTT. Translation gives CASSLSGNMNTEAFF.

V is TRBV12-3 or TRBV12-4 and J is TRBJ2-5; a possible D gene is TRBD2 (5 bases). This CDR3 is built from 14 residues. V was shortened by 3 bases and J by 5 bases, with 13 bases between the two germline ends. The CDR3 sequence: CASSFADRRETQYF. CDR3 DNA sequence: TGTGCCAGCAGTTTTGCTGACCGGAGGGAGACCCAGTACTTC.

This sequence joins TRBV3-1 and TRBJ2-7; 8 nucleotides agree with TRBD2. This CDR3 contains 16 residues. V shed 6 bases and J 4 bases; nucleotides not matched to a gene: 14. The germline CDR1 and CDR2 sequences are LGHDT and YNNKEL (reference sequence). CDR3 loop: CASRPRQTSGIYEQYF. DNA of the CDR3: TGTGCCAGCAGACCACGCCAAACTAGCGGAATATACGAGCAGTACTTC.

This clonotype turned up a few times. This rearrangement joins TRBV5-1 to TRBJ1-4; tentatively, D is TRBD1 (6 bases). V was clipped by 3 bases and J by 5 bases, with 11 bases between them. The CDR3 consists of 14 residues. Looked up from germline, CDR1 is SGHRS and CDR2 is YFSETQ. CDR3 in amino acids: CASSSQGINEKLFF. The CDR3 region has the DNA TGCGCCAGCAGCTCTCAGGGGATCAATGAAAAACTGTTTTTT.

The table lists this clonotype with a few counts. The J gene is TRBJ1-6, the V gene TRBV29-1, with D possibly being TRBD1 (5 bases). This CDR3 contains 12 residues. Trimming stripped 5 bases from V and 9 bases from J, with 11 bases between. CDR1 SQVTM and CDR2 ANQGSEA come from the germline V gene. In DNA form, the CDR3 reads TGCAGCGTTAAGTGGAGGGGTTCACCCCTCCACTTT. It codes for CSVKWRGSPLHF.

The V call is TRBV4-3, the J call TRBJ2-7, with a tentative D call TRBD2 (6 bases). The V gene's germline CDR1 is LGHNA and CDR2 YSLEER. The CDR3 runs 16 residues. Trimming removed 0 bases at V and 0 bases at J, with 12 bases between. CDR3 in amino acids: CASSQDLGGISYEQYF. DNA for the CDR3: TGCGCCAGCAGCCAAGATCTGGGGGGAATCTCCTACGAGCAGTACTTC.

The V gene is TRBV5-1, the J gene TRBJ2-2; D is ambiguous. CDR1 SGHRS and CDR2 YFSETQ come from the germline V gene. Trimming pared 4 bases from V and 7 bases from J, leaving 11 bases between. This CDR3 spans 13 amino acids. The CDR3 spells CASSPEYVGELFF. The CDR3 DNA is TGCGCCAGCAGCCCCGAATACGTCGGGGAGCTGTTTTTT.

The V call is TRBV7-9, the J call TRBJ1-5, with 7 bases matching TRBD1. V was pared by 8 bases and J by 5 bases, with 12 bases of the junction left unmatched. The CDR3 covers 15 residues. Germline-derived CDR1 and CDR2 are SEHNR and FQNEAQ (reference sequence). CDR3 coding DNA: TGTGCCAGCGGAGACCAGGACAGGCCCTATCAGCCCCAGCATTTT. Its translation is CASGDQDRPYQPQHF.

V is TRBV10-2 and J is TRBJ1-5; possibly TRBD1 for D (5 bases). CDR1 is WSHSY and CDR2 is SAAADI in the germline V gene. The CDR3 spans 14 residues. V lost 2 bases and J lost 4, with 9 bases in between. CDR3 sequence reads: CASSEMKGNQPQHF. The CDR3 region has the DNA TGCGCCAGCAGTGAGATGAAGGGGAATCAGCCCCAGCATTTT.

The chain couples TRBV20-1 to TRBJ2-6; no reliable D call. Trimming stripped 3 bases from V and 0 bases from J, with 6 bases between. Germline V gives CDR1 DFQATT, CDR2 SNEGSKA (reference sequence). The CDR3 is made up of 14 amino acids. The CDR3 here is CSASQFSGANVLTF. CDR3 bases: TGCAGTGCTAGTCAGTTCTCTGGGGCCAACGTCCTGACTTTC.

This clonotype has more than one count but fewer than ten. V usage is TRBV6-6 and J usage is TRBJ2-5, with D possibly being TRBD2 (7 bases). Germline loops: CDR1 MNHNY, CDR2 SVGAGI (reference sequence). The CDR3 covers 12 residues. V was trimmed by 8 bases and J by 4 bases, leaving 11 bases between them. The CDR3 protein is CASRGAGETQYF. The CDR3 nucleotides are TGTGCCAGCCGGGGGGCGGGAGAGACCCAGTACTTC.

This clonotype has just a few counts. V and J are TRBV18 and TRBJ2-3; D may be TRBD2 (5 bases). Between the trimmed V and J ends, which lost 3 bases and 7 bases, there was a span of 14 bases. The CDR3 sequence is 14 residues long. Germline-derived CDR1 and CDR2 are KGHSH and LQKENI. The CDR3 DNA reads TGTGCCAGCTCACCGGAGTACGGAGGACATACGCAGTATTTT. Its protein is CASSPEYGGHTQYF.

In this sample, this clonotype turned up a few times. The chain joins TRBV24-1 to TRBJ2-7; TRBD1 or TRBD2 may be the D gene (5 bases each). This CDR3 spans 19 amino acids. The germline gives CDR1 KGHDR, CDR2 SFDVKD. The ends were cut back, 3 bases at V and 0 bases at J, with 23 bases in the middle. CDR3 sequence: CATSDPPGRNHSSSYEQYF. CDR3 nucleotides: TGTGCCACCAGTGATCCTCCGGGACGGAACCATAGTTCCTCCTACGAGCAGTACTTC.

This chain uses TRBV7-2 with TRBJ2-3; 7 positions match TRBD2. The V segment lost 0 bases and the J segment 2 bases; nucleotides outside the gene matches: 11. The CDR3 contains 18 residues. The germline gives CDR1 SGHTA, CDR2 FQGNSA. CDR3 sequence reads: CASSLALASGSPTDTQYF. In DNA form, the CDR3 reads TGTGCCAGCAGCTTAGCGCTGGCTAGCGGTTCTCCCACAGATACGCAGTATTTT.

This clonotype was counted only a few times. This chain joins TRBV7-9 and TRBJ1-4; D uncertain. The ends were cut back, 5 bases at V and 5 bases at J, with 18 bases in the middle. Per germline, CDR1 SEHNR and CDR2 FQNEAQ (reference sequence). The CDR3 is 16 amino acids. CDR3 residues: CASSTGRTVKNEKLFF. The CDR3 nucleotides read TGTGCCAGCAGCACGGGCAGGACCGTCAAAAATGAAAAACTGTTTTTT.

This clonotype has a count of ten or more. The rearrangement joins TRBV12-3 or TRBV12-4 to TRBJ1-4; 11 bases are shared with TRBD1. This CDR3 region has 15 residues. Losses at the gene ends were 6 bases for V and 6 bases for J; bases not matched to a gene: 6. CDR3 in amino acids: CASRPWTGGYEKLFF. The CDR3, as DNA: TGTGCCAGCAGGCCCTGGACAGGGGGCTATGAAAAACTGTTTTTT.

V is TRBV20-1 and J is TRBJ1-2; the D is unclear. The V end was cut by 8 bases, the J end by 8 bases, with 15 bases between. CDR3 length: 11 residues. Germline V gives CDR1 DFQATT, CDR2 SNEGSKA (reference sequence). The CDR3 coding sequence is TGCAGTCGCTATGACACGGGGGGCTACACCTTC. Translation gives CSRYDTGGYTF.